This is a list of T cell receptor beta chains from one sample in a study of blood T cell repertoires in COVID-19. Here immunoSEQ multiplex PCR was the method, and the copy in TCRdb shows in-frame clones only, minus some. Of around 400,000 clones in the sample, around 83% are singletons; the top ten hold about 5%. Sequenced material: PBMCs or T cells enriched from blood (not recorded which). These receptors originate from a woman between 45 and 65 years old who had recovered from COVID-19. CDR3s include the opening cysteine and the closing phenylalanine or tryptophan. The order of the fields is J gene, V gene, clone size, D gene, CDR3 DNA, CDR3 protein. D genes are given only for firm matches. A clone size is listed for some rows: how often the clone was seen (once, few, many), or a class if it is expanded.

j_gene: TRBJ2-5
v_gene: TRBV10-3
abundance: .
d_gene: .
CDR3nt: TGTGCCATCAGCAGACCCGGGGGAGAGACCCAGTACTTC
CDR3aa: CAISRPGGETQYF

j_gene: TRBJ2-1
v_gene: TRBV7-2
abundance: .
d_gene: TRBD2
CDR3nt: TGTGCCAGCAGCCCTCGACTAGCGGGAAGGAATGAGCAGTTCTTC
CDR3aa: CASSPRLAGRNEQFF

j_gene: TRBJ1-5
v_gene: TRBV14
abundance: .
d_gene: TRBD1
CDR3nt: TGTGCCAGCAGCCAAGACGGCACAGGGGGGGATCAGCCCCAGCATTTT
CDR3aa: CASSQDGTGGDQPQHF

j_gene: TRBJ1-6
v_gene: TRBV2
abundance: .
d_gene: .
CDR3nt: TGTGCCAGCAGTGTGCAGGGTGGAAATAATTCACCCCTCCACTTT
CDR3aa: CASSVQGGNNSPLHF

j_gene: TRBJ1-2
v_gene: TRBV30
abundance: .
d_gene: TRBD1
CDR3nt: TGTGCCTGGAGCGGGACAGGGTTCGGCTACACCTTC
CDR3aa: CAWSGTGFGYTF

j_gene: TRBJ2-3
v_gene: TRBV7-8
abundance: .
d_gene: TRBD2
CDR3nt: TGTGCCAGCAGCTTAGGGACTAGGGGACCCACAGATACGCAGTATTTT
CDR3aa: CASSLGTRGPTDTQYF

j_gene: TRBJ2-7
v_gene: TRBV3-1/TRBV3-2
abundance: .
d_gene: TRBD1
CDR3nt: TGTGCCAGCAGCCACGGACAGGGCCTACCTTACGAGCAGTACTTC
CDR3aa: CASSHGQGLPYEQYF

j_gene: TRBJ1-3
v_gene: TRBV5-1
abundance: few
d_gene: .
CDR3nt: TGCGCCAGCAGCTTGGACGAGGTCTCTGGAAACACCATATATTTT
CDR3aa: CASSLDEVSGNTIYF

j_gene: TRBJ2-7
v_gene: TRBV6-2/TRBV6-3
abundance: .
d_gene: TRBD2
CDR3nt: TGTGCCAGCAGTTACATAGCGGGGGGGCCGTTCGAGCAGTACTTC
CDR3aa: CASSYIAGGPFEQYF

j_gene: TRBJ1-3
v_gene: TRBV9
abundance: few
d_gene: .
CDR3nt: TGTGCCAGCAGCGTAACTCCTTTGCGAGGAAACACCATATATTTT
CDR3aa: CASSVTPLRGNTIYF

j_gene: TRBJ1-1
v_gene: TRBV5-1
abundance: .
d_gene: .
CDR3nt: TGCGCCAGCAGCCGTCTGGGGGAGGGGAACACTGAAGCTTTCTTT
CDR3aa: CASSRLGEGNTEAFF

j_gene: TRBJ2-5
v_gene: TRBV3-1/TRBV3-2
abundance: .
d_gene: TRBD2
CDR3nt: TGTGCCAGCAGCTTCGGGGGGAGAGAGACCCAGTACTTC
CDR3aa: CASSFGGRETQYF

j_gene: TRBJ1-1
v_gene: TRBV11-2
abundance: .
d_gene: TRBD1
CDR3nt: TGTGCCAGCAGCACGGGACAGCCGAACACTGAAGCTTTCTTT
CDR3aa: CASSTGQPNTEAFF

j_gene: TRBJ1-2
v_gene: TRBV29-1
abundance: .
d_gene: TRBD1
CDR3nt: TGCAGCGTTGTTGAGGGACAGGCGATAAACTATGGCTACACCTTC
CDR3aa: CSVVEGQAINYGYTF

j_gene: TRBJ1-1
v_gene: TRBV3-1/TRBV3-2
abundance: .
d_gene: TRBD1
CDR3nt: TGTGCCAGCAGCCAAGGAAGACAGGGAAAATGGTCAGGCACTGAAGCTTTCTTT
CDR3aa: CASSQGRQGKWSGTEAFF

j_gene: TRBJ1-2
v_gene: TRBV18
abundance: .
d_gene: TRBD1
CDR3nt: TGTGCCAGCTCACTTCCAGGGACAGTGACAAATAACTATGGCTACACCTTC
CDR3aa: CASSLPGTVTNNYGYTF

j_gene: TRBJ2-7
v_gene: TRBV25-1
abundance: .
d_gene: .
CDR3nt: TGTGCCAGCAGTGATAGACGGGGGGCCGACGAGCAGTACTTC
CDR3aa: CASSDRRGADEQYF

j_gene: TRBJ1-5
v_gene: TRBV27
abundance: once
d_gene: .
CDR3nt: TGTGCCAGCAGTTTGCGGTCTATCGGTAATCAGCCCCAGCATTTT
CDR3aa: CASSLRSIGNQPQHF

j_gene: TRBJ1-5
v_gene: TRBV30
abundance: .
d_gene: TRBD1
CDR3nt: TGTGCCTGGGCAGGGGGCAGGGGCAATCAGCCCCAGCATTTT
CDR3aa: CAWAGGRGNQPQHF

j_gene: TRBJ1-2
v_gene: TRBV13
abundance: few
d_gene: TRBD1
CDR3nt: TGTGCCAGCAGCTCAAAGCCAGCCGGGACAGGGGTAAACTATGGCTACACCTTC
CDR3aa: CASSSKPAGTGVNYGYTF

j_gene: TRBJ1-4
v_gene: TRBV6-5
abundance: .
d_gene: TRBD1
CDR3nt: TGTGCCAGCAGTTACAGACAGGGCGGAAAACTGTTTTTT
CDR3aa: CASSYRQGGKLFF

j_gene: TRBJ2-1
v_gene: TRBV29-1
abundance: .
d_gene: .
CDR3nt: TGCAGCGTTGAATACAGCTACAATGAGCAGTTCTTC
CDR3aa: CSVEYSYNEQFF

j_gene: TRBJ2-1
v_gene: TRBV6-5
abundance: .
d_gene: TRBD1
CDR3nt: TGTGCCAGCAGTTACGATCAGGGGGTAGGTGGTGAGCAGTTCTTC
CDR3aa: CASSYDQGVGGEQFF

j_gene: TRBJ1-3
v_gene: TRBV3-1/TRBV3-2
abundance: .
d_gene: TRBD1
CDR3nt: TGTGCCAGCAGCCAAGTACCGACAGGGACGAACGCTCATATCGGAAACACCATATATTTT
CDR3aa: CASSQVPTGTNAHIGNTIYF

j_gene: TRBJ1-5
v_gene: TRBV6-6
abundance: .
d_gene: TRBD1
CDR3nt: TGTGCCAGCACCGACAGGGATCAGCCCCAGCATTTT
CDR3aa: CASTDRDQPQHF

j_gene: TRBJ1-1
v_gene: TRBV27
abundance: .
d_gene: .
CDR3nt: TGTGCCAGCAGGAGGACAAATTTGAACACTGAAGCTTTCTTT
CDR3aa: CASRRTNLNTEAFF

j_gene: TRBJ1-4
v_gene: TRBV2
abundance: .
d_gene: .
CDR3nt: TGTGCCAGCAAGGGGGGGTTAGGTGAAAAACTGTTTTTT
CDR3aa: CASKGGLGEKLFF

j_gene: TRBJ2-1
v_gene: TRBV28
abundance: .
d_gene: TRBD1
CDR3nt: TGTGCCAGCAGTTCTTACAAGACAGGGGGCTTCTGGAATGAGCAGTTCTTC
CDR3aa: CASSSYKTGGFWNEQFF